Listed below are T cell receptor beta chains from one sample, sequenced in a study of blood T cell repertoires in COVID-19. Repertoires were generated with immunoSEQ multiplex PCR, while TCRdb's copy carries only in-frame clones and drops some. Here the sample spans over 20,000 clones, around 90% being singletons. Sequencing was carried out using peripheral blood. All receptors derive from a man aged 70 or older with acute or convalescent COVID-19. The CDR3 runs from the conserved cysteine through the conserved F or W. The D gene is left open where the match is weak. Clone size is not always given. Where it is, it says once, few, many or a class for expanded clones.

j_gene | v_gene | abundance | d_gene | len | CDR3nt | CDR3aa
TRBJ2-3 | TRBV12-5 | NA | TRBD2 | 14 | TGTGCTAGTTGTAGCGGGAGGGCTGGAGATACGCAGTATTTT | CASCSGRAGDTQYF
TRBJ2-3 | TRBV27 | NA | NA | 13 | TGTGCCAGCAGTTTACCCTTCACAGATACGCAGTATTTT | CASSLPFTDTQYF
TRBJ1-5 | TRBV7-8 | NA | NA | 15 | TGTGCCAGCAGCTTCTCTGGAGGGGCCAATCAGCCCCAGCATTTT | CASSFSGGANQPQHF
TRBJ2-5 | TRBV6-2/TRBV6-3 | NA | TRBD2 | 16 | TGTGCCAGCAGTTGGATACGACTAGCGGGGATAGAGACCCAGTACTTC | CASSWIRLAGIETQYF
TRBJ2-7 | TRBV10-1 | NA | TRBD1 | 13 | TGCGCCAGCAGTGCGGACAGGGCGGGCGAGCAGTACTTC | CASSADRAGEQYF
TRBJ2-7 | TRBV18 | NA | TRBD1 | 14 | TGTGCCAGCTCTCCCTTGGACAGGTCCTACGAGCAGTACTTC | CASSPLDRSYEQYF
TRBJ2-7 | TRBV2 | NA | NA | 14 | TGTGCCAGCAGTGCGTATGACGGAGCCTACGAGCAGTACTTC | CASSAYDGAYEQYF
TRBJ2-7 | TRBV28 | NA | TRBD2 | 15 | TGTGCCAGCAGTTTAGCGGGAGGGCCTAGCGGGGAGCAGTACTTC | CASSLAGGPSGEQYF
TRBJ1-5 | TRBV15 | NA | NA | 15 | TGTGCCACCAGCAGTCACAGGGAAAGCAATCAGCCCCAGCATTTT | CATSSHRESNQPQHF
TRBJ2-7 | TRBV7-2 | NA | NA | 15 | TGTGCCAGCAGCAAGACAACATATGAATCCTACGAGCAGTACTTC | CASSKTTYESYEQYF
TRBJ1-3 | TRBV30 | NA | NA | 15 | TGTGCCTGCGCACAGGGAACCTTTTCGGGAAACACCATATATTTT | CACAQGTFSGNTIYF
TRBJ1-5 | TRBV6-2/TRBV6-3 | once | TRBD1 | 19 | TGTGCCAGCAGTTACAACCGGGACAGAAGTGAATATAGCAATCAGCCCCAGCATTTT | CASSYNRDRSEYSNQPQHF
TRBJ2-7 | TRBV12-3/TRBV12-4 | NA | TRBD2 | 13 | TGTGCCAGCAGCCCGGGGGGCTCCTACGAGCAGTACTTC | CASSPGGSYEQYF
TRBJ1-2 | TRBV13 | NA | TRBD1 | 15 | TGTGCCAGCAGCCTCCGACAGGGGAGAGGTTATGGCTACACCTTC | CASSLRQGRGYGYTF
TRBJ1-2 | TRBV6-5 | NA | TRBD1 | 16 | TGTGCCAGCAGTTCGTTTACAGGGGTGGCTTACTATGGCTACACCTTC | CASSSFTGVAYYGYTF
TRBJ1-2 | TRBV27 | NA | NA | 13 | TGTGCCAGCAGTTTTACAGGGAACTATGGCTACACCTTC | CASSFTGNYGYTF
TRBJ1-6 | TRBV27 | once | NA | 15 | TGTGCCAGCAGTTTATCGGGGCAGGAGAATTCACCCCTCCACTTT | CASSLSGQENSPLHF
TRBJ2-7 | TRBV27 | once | NA | 14 | TGTGCCAGCAGTTTGGAGGGGCCGGTCCTCAAGCAGTACTTC | CASSLEGPVLKQYF
TRBJ2-7 | TRBV19 | NA | TRBD2 | 15 | TGTGCCAGTAGCAAAGCCTCAGCGGGAGGGCGCGAGCAGTACTTC | CASSKASAGGREQYF
TRBJ2-1 | TRBV6-5 | NA | NA | 11 | TGTGCCAGCAGTTACCTTAATGAGCAGTTCTTC | CASSYLNEQFF
TRBJ1-2 | TRBV12-3/TRBV12-4 | NA | TRBD1 | 13 | TGTGCCAGCAGTTACGGGACAGTCTATGGCTACACCTTC | CASSYGTVYGYTF
TRBJ2-1 | TRBV7-3 | NA | TRBD2 | 15 | TGTGCCAGCAGCCCCGGACTAGCGGATTACAATGAGCAGTTCTTC | CASSPGLADYNEQFF
TRBJ1-5 | TRBV18 | NA | TRBD1 | 15 | TGTGCCAGCTCACCCCCGGGACAGCAAAATCAGCCCCAGCATTTT | CASSPPGQQNQPQHF
TRBJ2-7 | TRBV18 | NA | NA | 14 | TGTGCCAGCTCATCCGCAGGATCTTCCTACGAGCAGTACTTC | CASSSAGSSYEQYF
TRBJ1-2 | TRBV2 | few | NA | 15 | TGTGCCAGCACAGTGGGCCCAGGGGCCAGCTATGGCTACACCTTC | CASTVGPGASYGYTF
TRBJ1-2 | TRBV2 | NA | TRBD1 | 17 | TGTGCCAGCAGTGAACTTGTAATCGCCGGGACAGACTATGGCTACACCTTC | CASSELVIAGTDYGYTF
TRBJ2-7 | TRBV4-2 | NA | TRBD2 | 16 | TGTGCCAGCAGCCAATCTCTGGGGGGAGGGCCGGGCGAGCAGTACTTC | CASSQSLGGGPGEQYF
TRBJ1-4 | TRBV7-2 | few | NA | 13 | TGTGCCAGCAGCTTAATTGGAGATAATAAACTGTTTTTT | CASSLIGDNKLFF
TRBJ1-2 | TRBV28 | NA | TRBD1 | 16 | TGTGCCAGCAGTTCACTCCGACAGGGACCATCCTATGGCTACACCTTC | CASSSLRQGPSYGYTF
TRBJ1-6 | TRBV7-2 | NA | NA | 14 | TGTGCCAGCAGCTTAGCGGCGGCCGGGGGATCCCTCCACTTT | CASSLAAAGGSLHF
TRBJ2-7 | TRBV28 | once | TRBD2 | 14 | TGTGCCAGCAGTTTACGGGGGGGCTCGTACGAGCAGTACTTC | CASSLRGGSYEQYF
TRBJ1-5 | TRBV28 | NA | NA | 11 | TGTGCCAGCAGGCAGAATCAGCCCCAGCATTTT | CASRQNQPQHF
TRBJ2-1 | TRBV18 | NA | TRBD1 | 14 | TGTGCCAGCTCACCACCGCCAGGGGGAAATGAGCAGTTCTTC | CASSPPPGGNEQFF
TRBJ2-1 | TRBV19 | NA | NA | 15 | TGTGCCAGTAGTATTCGTGACGGAGCTTACAATGAGCAGTTCTTC | CASSIRDGAYNEQFF
TRBJ1-2 | TRBV27 | NA | TRBD1 | 17 | TGTGCCAGCAGTATAAATCCCACAGGGGGATTTTCCTATGGCTACACCTTC | CASSINPTGGFSYGYTF
TRBJ2-2 | TRBV11-2 | NA | TRBD2 | 14 | TGTGCCAGCCGGGGGGGAGGCGCCACCGGGGAGCTGTTTTTT | CASRGGGATGELFF
TRBJ2-3 | TRBV9 | NA | NA | 17 | TGTGCCAGCAGCGTAGGAGCAGGCTGGATAGTCGCAGATACGCAGTATTTT | CASSVGAGWIVADTQYF
TRBJ2-7 | TRBV28 | NA | NA | 14 | TGTGCCAGCAGTGCGGGGTGGTTCTCCTACGAGCAGTACTTC | CASSAGWFSYEQYF
TRBJ1-1 | TRBV15 | NA | NA | 14 | TGTGCCACCAGCAGAGTAAAAGTAAGAGCTGAAGCTTTCTTT | CATSRVKVRAEAFF
TRBJ2-3 | TRBV2 | NA | TRBD2 | 14 | TGTGCCAGCACAATAGCGGGGTCCGCAGATACGCAGTATTTT | CASTIAGSADTQYF
TRBJ1-2 | TRBV28 | NA | TRBD1 | 15 | TGTGCCAGCACCCCAGGGGGTATCGCGGGAAGGGGCTACACCTTC | CASTPGGIAGRGYTF
TRBJ2-3 | TRBV11-2 | NA | NA | 14 | TGTGCCATCTCGGGACAATCTAGCACAGATACGCAGTATTTT | CAISGQSSTDTQYF
TRBJ1-4 | TRBV3-1/TRBV3-2 | NA | NA | 15 | TGTGCCAGCAGCCAAGGCGGTGCAACTAATGAAAAACTGTTTTTT | CASSQGGATNEKLFF
TRBJ1-5 | TRBV27 | NA | NA | 13 | TGTGCCAGCAGTTTCCAGGGAAATCAGCCCCAGCATTTT | CASSFQGNQPQHF
TRBJ1-5 | TRBV15 | NA | TRBD1 | 17 | TGTGCCACCAGCAGAGAGTACCCGGGACAGGGGGATCAGCCCCAGCATTTT | CATSREYPGQGDQPQHF
TRBJ2-1 | TRBV5-1 | NA | NA | 17 | TGCGCCAGCGCACCCCCACTGGGGGCAACGGCCTACAATGAGCAGTTCTTC | CASAPPLGATAYNEQFF
TRBJ2-5 | TRBV11-2 | NA | NA | 15 | TGTGCCACCTCGCGGGGCGTCCAACCAGAAGAGACCCAGTACTTC | CATSRGVQPEETQYF
TRBJ2-1 | TRBV7-9 | NA | TRBD1 | 11 | TGTGCCAGCAGCCTCGGACAGGGGCCGTTCTTC | CASSLGQGPFF
TRBJ2-2 | TRBV15 | NA | NA | 16 | TGTGCCACCAGCAGGACGGTCGGGAAGAACACCGGGGAGCTGTTTTTT | CATSRTVGKNTGELFF
TRBJ1-2 | TRBV6-5 | NA | TRBD1 | 13 | TGTGCCACTTATCTACAGGGGGCTGGTGGCTACACCTTC | CATYLQGAGGYTF
TRBJ2-1 | TRBV5-4 | NA | TRBD2 | 15 | TGTGCCAGCACCCCGGGGGGAGTCGCCTACAATGAGCAGTTCTTC | CASTPGGVAYNEQFF
TRBJ1-4 | TRBV6-2/TRBV6-3 | NA | NA | 14 | TGTGCCAGCAGTGGACAGAGGATTAATGAAAAACTGTTTTTT | CASSGQRINEKLFF
TRBJ2-2 | TRBV30 | NA | TRBD2 | 14 | TGTGCCTGGAGGGAACAACTAGCGTCCGGGGAGCTGTTTTTT | CAWREQLASGELFF